The 22 T cell receptor beta chains in this list originate from one sample, sequenced in a study of T-cell reconstitution after alpha-beta-depleted transplantation in children (dated by TCRdb to about 2016). Per the publication, the treatment or condition label means: allogeneic hematopoietic cell transplantation with graft depleted of TCRalphabeta T cells and CD19 B cells. Library creation used PCR. Sequencer: Illumina HiSeq 2500. TCR library preparation used molecular barcoding, with unique molecular identifiers applied to normalize quantification of the TCRbeta repertoire. The public reads were reprocessed in TCRdb via fastp at Q25 and MiXCR, keeping in-frame beta chains. Rows with one shared CDR3 protein collapse into an entry with the most common genes and DNA. The table for this sample lists about 110,000 distinct CDR3 sequences; 5% to 8% of them were counted only once. The top ten clonotypes cover more than 20% of the sample.

The material was PBMCs, mostly from graft donor cells, obtained 360 days after TCRalphabeta/CD19-depleted stem cell transplant. These receptors came from a male patient under 10 years old who had a stem cell transplant for acute lymphoblastic leukemia, so the T cells may come from the graft donor.

J is TRBJ1-5 and V is TRBV7-9; TRBD1 matches at 9 bases. V trimming: 5 bases; J trimming: 1 base; junction bases outside the gene matches: 6. This CDR3 spans 16 amino acids. Germline CDR1 reads SEHNR; CDR2 reads FQNEAQ (reference sequence). For the CDR3, the DNA is TGTGCCAGCAGCGCCGGACAGGGGACGAGCAATCAGCCCCAGCATTTT. Translating gives CASSAGQGTSNQPQHF.

This clonotype was seen many times. The J gene is TRBJ2-1, the V gene TRBV25-1; 8 positions agree with TRBD1. The CDR3 is made up of 13 amino acids. Germline V lookup: CDR1 MGHDK, CDR2 SYGVNS. The V segment lost 6 bases and the J segment 8 bases; nucleotides outside the gene matches: 6. CDR3 DNA sequence: TGTGCCAGCAGCCGACAGGGGTGGTATGAGCAGTTCTTC. Its protein product is CASSRQGWYEQFF.

The sample holds many counts of this clonotype. J is TRBJ2-7 and V is TRBV7-9, with a possible D match to TRBD1 (5 bases). Trimming cost V 5 bases and J 3 bases, with 11 bases left between them. This CDR3 spans 13 amino acids. The germline V gene encodes CDR1 SEHNR and CDR2 FQNEAQ (reference sequence). In DNA form, the CDR3 reads TGTGCCAGCAGCGCAGGGCCGTACTACGAGCAGTACTTC. Translating gives CASSAGPYYEQYF.

The chain joins TRBV24-1 to TRBJ2-5, with D possibly matching TRBD2 (5 bases). V was shortened by 4 bases and J by 4 bases, with 12 bases between the two germline ends. CDR1 is KGHDR and CDR2 is SFDVKD in the germline V gene. This CDR3 has 14 residues. The CDR3 reads CATSELGEIETQYF. The CDR3 region has the DNA TGTGCCACCAGTGAGTTGGGAGAGATAGAGACCCAGTACTTC.

This clonotype was seen many times. This chain links TRBV4-3 with TRBJ2-7; possibly TRBD1 for D (5 bases). Germline V lookup: CDR1 LGHNA, CDR2 YSLEER. The CDR3 loop spans 18 amino acids. Trimming cost V 1 base and J 5 bases, with 24 bases left between them. The CDR3 region is CASSQGHRGPRAVDEQYF. The CDR3 DNA reads as TGCGCCAGCAGCCAAGGACATCGTGGGCCCAGGGCGGTGGACGAGCAGTACTTC.

Regarding this clonotype: A read error is possible here, since a much larger clone lies one base away. The rearrangement links TRBV7-2 to TRBJ1-2; D call uncertain. V lost 4 bases and J 2 bases, leaving 14 bases between the germline ends. The CDR3 has 15 amino acids. The germline V gene encodes CDR1 SGHTA and CDR2 FQGNSA. CDR3 in amino acids: CASSWRNLPNYGYTF. In DNA form, the CDR3 reads TGTGCCAGCAGCTGGAGGAACTTACCCAACTATGGCTACACCTTC.

This clonotype was counted only a few times. The gene calls are TRBV7-8 and TRBJ2-7, with 10 bases matching TRBD1. Germline V gene data show CDR1 as SGHVS and CDR2 as FQNEAQ. This CDR3 has 16 residues. V was pared by 5 bases and J by 2 bases, with 9 bases of the junction left unmatched. The CDR3 DNA follows: TGTGCCAGCAGCCAGTCCTCCGGGACAGGGGCCTACGAGCAGTACTTC. The encoded protein is CASSQSSGTGAYEQYF.

This clonotype was seen many times. The V gene is TRBV12-3 or TRBV12-4, the J gene TRBJ2-2, with D perhaps matching TRBD1 or TRBD2 (5 bases each). Trimming took off 8 bases at V and 3 bases at J, with 10 bases between the two ends. The CDR3 is 13 residues long. CDR3 protein: CASPGTHTGELFF. CDR3 sequence (DNA): TGTGCCAGCCCCGGGACCCACACCGGGGAGCTGTTTTTT.

The V gene is TRBV2, the J gene TRBJ2-7; 7 positions agree with TRBD1. V lost 8 bases to trimming and J lost 2 bases; unmatched junction nucleotides: 3. Germline V gives CDR1 SNHLY, CDR2 FYNNEI. There are 12 residues in the CDR3. CDR3 in amino acids: CASLDRAYEQYF. The CDR3, as DNA: TGTGCCAGCCTCGACAGGGCCTACGAGCAGTACTTC.

This clonotype was counted ten times or more. This chain connects TRBV28 to TRBJ2-1, with 13 nucleotides matching TRBD2. J lost 1 base, V lost 8 bases, and 8 bases had no gene match. The CDR3 is 17 residues long. The germline V gene encodes CDR1 MDHEN and CDR2 SYDVKM. The CDR3 sequence is CASPGLAGKRSYNEQFF. CDR3 sequence (DNA): TGTGCCAGCCCGGGACTAGCGGGGAAGCGGTCCTACAATGAGCAGTTCTTC.

This clonotype was observed a handful of times. The CDR3 nucleotides read TGTGCCAGCAGAGGGGGGGATAGCAATCAGCCCCAGCATTTT. This codes for CASRGGDSNQPQHF. V usage is TRBV6-1 and J usage is TRBJ1-5, with a tentative D call TRBD1 (6 bases). Trimming cost V 6 bases and J 0 bases, with 9 bases left between them. Germline V lookup: CDR1 MNHNS, CDR2 SASEGT. The CDR3 sequence is 14 residues long.

This clonotype was recorded many times. The chain links TRBV6-5 to TRBJ2-1, with 8 bases identical to TRBD2. This CDR3 is built from 16 residues. The ends lost 4 bases at V and 8 bases at J; junction bases unmatched: 13. Germline CDR1 and CDR2: MNHEY and SVGAGI. The CDR3 protein is CASSSLPREDKDEQFF. In nucleotides, the CDR3 is TGTGCCAGCAGTTCTTTACCGCGGGAGGATAAGGATGAGCAGTTCTTC.

This clonotype showed up many times. The chain uses TRBV7-9 and TRBJ2-7; the match to TRBD1 covers 7 bases. The CDR3 sequence is 13 residues long. Germline lookup yields CDR1 SEHNR and CDR2 FQNEAQ (reference sequence). Trimming took 8 bases from V and 3 from J; bases not matched to a gene: 7. Written as DNA, the CDR3 is TGTGCCAGCTCACGACAGGGTTTCTACGAGCAGTACTTC. Protein product: CASSRQGFYEQYF. The full variable domain, in which reference TRBV7-9 and TRBJ2-7 provide the parts outside the CDR3, is DTGVSQNPRHKITKRGQNVTFRCDPISEHNRLYWYRQTLGQGPEFLTYFQNEAQLEKSRLLSDRFSAERPKGSFSTLEIQRTEQGDSAMYLCASSRQGFYEQYFGPGTRLTVT.

V is TRBV9 and J is TRBJ1-6; 9 bases fit TRBD1. J was trimmed by 10 bases and V by 4 bases; bases with no gene match: 6. Germline lookup yields CDR1 SGDLS and CDR2 YYNGEE. The CDR3 is 14 residues long. Here the CDR3 reads CASSFRDRASPLHF. The CDR3 DNA is TGTGCCAGCAGCTTCCGGGACAGGGCCTCACCCCTCCACTTT.

Ten or more counts support this clonotype. The CDR3 region has the DNA TGTGCCAGCAGCTTATCGGAAAGGGAAAAAAACATTCAGTACTTC. Translated, it gives CASSLSEREKNIQYF. The V call is TRBV7-9, the J call TRBJ2-4; D is undetermined. Trimming left V 2 bases short and J 4 bases short, with 12 bases between. CDR3 size: 15 residues. Per the germline V gene, CDR1 is SEHNR and CDR2 is FQNEAQ (reference sequence).

This clonotype has only a few counts. The chain links TRBV6-2 or TRBV6-3 to TRBJ2-3; D might be TRBD2 (5 bases). The germline CDR1 and CDR2 sequences are MNHEY and SVGEGT. Trimming cost V 5 bases and J 1 base, with 19 bases left between them. This CDR3 contains 17 residues. The CDR3 loop reads CASSTRGGPPGTDTQYF. In nucleotides, the CDR3 is TGTGCCAGCAGTACTAGAGGCGGGCCACCAGGCACAGATACGCAGTATTTT.

The rearrangement uses TRBV28 and TRBJ2-7, with D possibly TRBD2 on 6 matching bases. The CDR3 contains 13 residues. Germline CDR1 is MDHEN and CDR2 is SYDVKM. CDR3 residues: CAAEGGNPGEQYF. The CDR3, as DNA: TGTGCAGCGGAGGGAGGAAACCCGGGCGAGCAGTACTTC. Supplemented by reference TRBV28 and TRBJ2-7, the full variable domain reads DVKVTQSSRYLVKRTGEKVFLECVQDMDHENMFWYRQDPGLGLRLIYFSYDVKMKEKGDIPEGYSVSREKKERFSLILESASTNQTSMYLCAAEGGNPGEQYFGPGTRLTVT.

In this sample, this clonotype turned up many times. V usage is TRBV6-5 and J usage is TRBJ2-5; D may be TRBD1 or TRBD2 (5 bases each). V was shortened by 0 bases and J by 2 bases, with 16 bases between the two germline ends. The CDR3 is 17 amino acids. Germline values: CDR1 MNHEY, CDR2 SVGAGI. The CDR3 region is CASSYSGYPGPQETQYF. The CDR3 DNA reads TGTGCCAGCAGTTACTCAGGCTACCCGGGGCCTCAAGAGACCCAGTACTTC.

At least ten counts were recorded for this clonotype. The J gene is TRBJ1-6, the V gene TRBV4-3; D gene unclear. V was trimmed by 0 bases and J by 6 bases, leaving 15 bases between them. There are 17 residues in the CDR3. Looked up from germline, CDR1 is LGHNA and CDR2 is YSLEER. CDR3 in amino acids: CASSQEIVAASNSPLHF. Here the CDR3 DNA reads TGCGCCAGCAGCCAAGAAATCGTTGCGGCTTCTAATTCACCCCTCCACTTT.

This clonotype was seen a few times. This sequence joins TRBV10-3 and TRBJ2-7; D is ambiguous. Deletions cut 3 bases from V and 0 bases from J, with 9 bases between. The CDR3 consists of 14 residues. Germline V gene data show CDR1 as ENHRY and CDR2 as SYGVKD. The CDR3, as DNA: TGTGCCATCAGTGAAGGGAAGGGCTCCTACGAGCAGTACTTC. The encoded protein is CAISEGKGSYEQYF.

This CDR3 reads CASSSRQESSYEQYF. The DNA of the CDR3 is TGTGCCAGCAGTTCCCGTCAGGAAAGCTCCTACGAGCAGTACTTC. This chain uses TRBV27 with TRBJ2-7; D is unclear. The CDR3 covers 15 residues. In germline, CDR1 is MNHEY, CDR2 SMNVEV (reference sequence). V was trimmed by 4 bases and J by 0 bases, leaving 13 bases between them.

The chain has TRBV4-1 and TRBJ2-7, with 9 bases aligning to TRBD1. From germline, CDR1 is MGHRA and CDR2 YSYEKL. The junction had 3 bases not matched to a gene; V was cut back by 2 bases and J by 4 bases. The CDR3 spans 14 residues. Here the CDR3 DNA reads TGCGCCAGCAGCCAAAAGACAGGGGGGTACGAGCAGTACTTC. Its protein is CASSQKTGGYEQYF.